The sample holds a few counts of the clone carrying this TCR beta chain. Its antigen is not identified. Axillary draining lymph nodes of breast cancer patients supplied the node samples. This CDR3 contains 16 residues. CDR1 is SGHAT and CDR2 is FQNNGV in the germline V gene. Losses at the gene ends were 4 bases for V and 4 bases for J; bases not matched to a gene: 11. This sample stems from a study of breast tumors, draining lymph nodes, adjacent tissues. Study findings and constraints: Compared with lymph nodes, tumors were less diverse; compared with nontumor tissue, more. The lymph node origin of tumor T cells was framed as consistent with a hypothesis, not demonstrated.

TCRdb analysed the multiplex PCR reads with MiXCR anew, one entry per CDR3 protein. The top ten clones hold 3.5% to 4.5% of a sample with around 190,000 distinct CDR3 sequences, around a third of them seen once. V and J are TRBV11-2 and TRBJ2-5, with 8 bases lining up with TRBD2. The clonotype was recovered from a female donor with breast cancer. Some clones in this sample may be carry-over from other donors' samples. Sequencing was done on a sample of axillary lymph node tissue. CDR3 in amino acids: CASSSSGGGVSETQYF. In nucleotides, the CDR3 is TGTGCCAGCAGCTCCTCGGGGGGGGGGGTCTCAGAGACCCAGTACTTC.